This T cell receptor beta chain was retrieved from a study of response to subunit inactivated influenza vaccine. MiXCR, applied by TCRdb to the RT-PCR reads, yields one record per CDR3 protein. This sample has 750,000 to 850,000 distinct CDR3 sequences, with about 18% found just once. Study conclusions and caveats: After each seasonal influenza vaccination, few new T cells are recruited, the authors suggested.

The germline gives CDR1 DFQATT, CDR2 SNEGSKA (reference sequence). Between the trimmed V and J ends, which lost 6 bases and 6 bases, there was a span of 12 bases. This CDR3 is 12 amino acids long. Notes on this clonotype: Its specificity is not known.

The clonotype was recovered from a man between 50 and 59 years old who received an inactivated influenza vaccine. This material consisted of PBMCs from blood, taken roughly 5 days after vaccination. The rearrangement uses TRBV20-1 and TRBJ2-1; the D gene is possibly TRBD2 (6 bases). CDR3 DNA: TGCAGTGCAGAGGGGACTGCCAATGAGCAGTTCTTC. Its translation is CSAEGTANEQFF.